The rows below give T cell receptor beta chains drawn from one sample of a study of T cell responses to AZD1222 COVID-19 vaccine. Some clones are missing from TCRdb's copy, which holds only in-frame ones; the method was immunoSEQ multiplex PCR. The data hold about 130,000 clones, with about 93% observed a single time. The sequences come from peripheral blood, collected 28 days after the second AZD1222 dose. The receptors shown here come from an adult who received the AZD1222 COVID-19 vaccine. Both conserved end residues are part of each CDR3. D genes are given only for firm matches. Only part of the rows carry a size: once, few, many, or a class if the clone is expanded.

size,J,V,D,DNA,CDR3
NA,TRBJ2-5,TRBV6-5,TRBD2,TGTGCCAGCACGGGCGGGGGGGCCGGAGAGACCCAGTACTTC,CASTGGGAGETQYF
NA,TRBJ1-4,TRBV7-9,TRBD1,TGTGCCAGCAGCTCCGGACAGGGGGAAGGTGAAAAACTGTTTTTT,CASSSGQGEGEKLFF
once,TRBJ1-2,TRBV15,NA,TGTGCCACCAGCCTCTCTAGATACAGGGATGGCTACACCTTC,CATSLSRYRDGYTF
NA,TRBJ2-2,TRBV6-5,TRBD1,TGTGCCAGCAGTTACTCCAGGACAGGGGCCTCCGAGCTGTTTTTT,CASSYSRTGASELFF
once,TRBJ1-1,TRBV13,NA,TGTGCCAGCAGCAAGCCTGAGGGCACTGAAGCTTTCTTT,CASSKPEGTEAFF
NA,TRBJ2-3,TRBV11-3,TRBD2,TGTGCCAGCAGCCCAAATAGCGGGGGACTCAGAGATACGCAGTATTTT,CASSPNSGGLRDTQYF
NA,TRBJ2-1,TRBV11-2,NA,TGTGCCAGCAGCTTAGCTTTCAGTGGGCAGGGGCCCAACTACAATGAGCAGTTCTTC,CASSLAFSGQGPNYNEQFF
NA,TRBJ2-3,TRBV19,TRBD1,TGTGCCAGTAGTGCTCCGCGGGACAGGGGGGCAGATACGCAGTATTTT,CASSAPRDRGADTQYF
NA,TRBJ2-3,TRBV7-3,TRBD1,TGTGCCAGCAGCCCGGGACAGAACACAGATACGCAGTATTTT,CASSPGQNTDTQYF
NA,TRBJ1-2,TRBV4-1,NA,TGCGCCAGCAGCCAAGGATATGGCTACACCTTC,CASSQGYGYTF
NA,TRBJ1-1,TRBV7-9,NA,TGTGCCAGCAGCTTTCCGCTGAACACTGAAGCTTTCTTT,CASSFPLNTEAFF
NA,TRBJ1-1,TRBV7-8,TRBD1,TGTGCCAGCAGCCTATTGGGGACAGGGGGGGCGAACACTGAAGCTTTCTTT,CASSLLGTGGANTEAFF
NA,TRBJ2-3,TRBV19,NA,TGTGCCAGTAGTATTACAGGGCCCGATACGCAGTATTTT,CASSITGPDTQYF
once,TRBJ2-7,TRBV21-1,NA,TGTGCCAGCCCAAAGCGGGCGTACGAGCAGTACTTC,CASPKRAYEQYF
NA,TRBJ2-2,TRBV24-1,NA,TGTGCCACCAGTGATTTGCACACCGGGGAGCTGTTTTTT,CATSDLHTGELFF
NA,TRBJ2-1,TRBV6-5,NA,TGTGCCAGCATCTCCCGTAAGGGGGGTGGTGAGCAGTTCTTC,CASISRKGGGEQFF
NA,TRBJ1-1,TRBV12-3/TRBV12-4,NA,TGTGCCAGCAGTTCCGGGATGAACACTGAAGCTTTCTTT,CASSSGMNTEAFF
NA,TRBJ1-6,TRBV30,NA,TGTGCCTGCTGTGAGAATAATTCACCCCTCCACTTT,CACCENNSPLHF
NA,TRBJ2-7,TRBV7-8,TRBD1,TGTGCCAGCAGCCTACGGGACAGCTCCTACGAGCAGTACTTC,CASSLRDSSYEQYF
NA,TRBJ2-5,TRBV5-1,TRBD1,TGCGCCAGCAGCTTTAATGGACAGGGGGTGGTGACCCAGTACTTC,CASSFNGQGVVTQYF
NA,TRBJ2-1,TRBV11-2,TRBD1,TGTGCCAGCAGCTTAGACAGGGGGTCCTACAATGAGCAGTTCTTC,CASSLDRGSYNEQFF
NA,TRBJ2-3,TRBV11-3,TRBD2,TGTGCCAGCAGCTTGCGGGGGGGGTTCGGAGATACGCAGTATTTT,CASSLRGGFGDTQYF
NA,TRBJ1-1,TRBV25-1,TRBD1,TGTGCCAGCAGCCCAATCGGCCGACAGGGTGAAGCTTTCTTT,CASSPIGRQGEAFF
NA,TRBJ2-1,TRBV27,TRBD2,TGTGCCAGCAGTTTAAGGCGACTAGCGGGGGTGAATGAGCAGTTCTTC,CASSLRRLAGVNEQFF
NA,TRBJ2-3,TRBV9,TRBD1,TGTGCCAGCAGCGCTCGACAGGGCGCGGGTCAGTATTTT,CASSARQGAGQYF
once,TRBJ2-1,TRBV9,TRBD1,TGTGCCAGCAGCGCCCGGGACAGTTTTTTGAATGAGCAGTTCTTC,CASSARDSFLNEQFF
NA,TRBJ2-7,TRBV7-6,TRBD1,TGTGCCAGCAGCTTTCTACAGGGGACCAGCTCCTACGAGCAGTACTTC,CASSFLQGTSSYEQYF
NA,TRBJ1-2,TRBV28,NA,TGTGCCAGCAGCAATCCGGGGGGGATCTATGGCTACACCTTC,CASSNPGGIYGYTF
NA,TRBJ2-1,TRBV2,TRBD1,TGTGCCAGCATCCCGCTCGGGACAGTCTACAATGAGCAGTTCTTC,CASIPLGTVYNEQFF
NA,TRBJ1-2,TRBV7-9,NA,TGTGCCAGCCGTCTGCTTACTGCCTATGGCTACACCTTC,CASRLLTAYGYTF
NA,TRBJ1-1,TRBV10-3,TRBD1,TGTGCCATCCGCCGGGACAGACAAAACACTGAAGCTTTCTTT,CAIRRDRQNTEAFF
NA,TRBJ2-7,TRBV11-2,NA,TGTGCCAGCAGCTTAACCTACGAGCAGTACTTC,CASSLTYEQYF
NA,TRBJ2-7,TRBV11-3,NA,TGTGCCAGCAGCTCCCCTATCAGGGGTTATCCCCACGAGCAGTACTTC,CASSSPIRGYPHEQYF
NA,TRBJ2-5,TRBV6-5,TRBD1,TGTGCCAGCAGCCGGGACAGGGGGCTGGGGGAGACCCAGTACTTC,CASSRDRGLGETQYF
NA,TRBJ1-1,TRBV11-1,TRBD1,TGTGCCAGCAGCACCGGACAGGGAATGAATCTTTTCTTT,CASSTGQGMNLFF
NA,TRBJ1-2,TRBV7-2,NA,TGTGCCAGCAGCTTAGCGCAGGGGCTAGCCTATGGCTACACCTTC,CASSLAQGLAYGYTF
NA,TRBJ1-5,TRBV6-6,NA,TGTGCCAGCACCCCGGGAGCGGCCGGCAGCAATCAGCCCCAGCATTTT,CASTPGAAGSNQPQHF
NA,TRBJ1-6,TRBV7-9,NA,TGTGCCAGCAGCTTAGGGGCACCGAGCTCCTATAATTCACCCCTCCACTTT,CASSLGAPSSYNSPLHF
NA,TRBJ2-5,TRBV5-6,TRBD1,TGTGCCAGCAGCCAGGGGACAGTACAAGAGACCCAGTACTTC,CASSQGTVQETQYF
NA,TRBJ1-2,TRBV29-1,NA,TGCAGCGTTGAAGATCTAACCCTATACAGCTATGGCTACACCTTC,CSVEDLTLYSYGYTF
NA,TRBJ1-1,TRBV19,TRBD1,TGTGCCAGTAGTATCGGTGGCAGGGGGATGAACACTGAAGCTTTCTTT,CASSIGGRGMNTEAFF
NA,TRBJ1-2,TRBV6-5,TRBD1,TGTGCCAGCAGTTTGGACAGGGGTGACTATGGCTACACCTTC,CASSLDRGDYGYTF
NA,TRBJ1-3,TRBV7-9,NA,TGTGCCAGCAGCTCCTCCCGTGTGTCCTTTGGAAACACCATATATTTT,CASSSSRVSFGNTIYF
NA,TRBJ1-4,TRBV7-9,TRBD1,TGTGCCAGCAGCCCGGGACAGGAGAATGAAAAACTGTTTTTT,CASSPGQENEKLFF
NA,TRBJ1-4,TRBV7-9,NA,TGTGCCAGCAGCTTAGTCGGCGGGGCCGGAGGTGAAAAACTGTTTTTT,CASSLVGGAGGEKLFF
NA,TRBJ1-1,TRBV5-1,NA,TGCGCCAGCAGCTTGGAGATGATGAACACTGAAGCTTTCTTT,CASSLEMMNTEAFF